One T cell receptor (beta chain) is described in this entry. Antigen: not known. The treatment was: roughly 10-day PBMC culture with coronavirus spike peptide pools or control peptides (ViraFEST assay). The data were obtained in a study of vaccination and CD4 T cells after COVID-19. Germline V gene data show CDR1 as ENHRY and CDR2 as SYGVKD. The CDR3 is 12 amino acids. The V and J ends lost 5 bases and 8 bases, in that order; junction bases with no gene match: 1. With the Oncomine TCR Beta short-read assay, DNA from cultured CD4+ T cells was sequenced. TCRdb reprocessed the PCR reads with MiXCR, giving one entry per CDR3 protein. The sample carries about 20,000 distinct CDR3 sequences, about 45% recorded once.

Sequenced sample: CD4+ T cells from blood, cultured in vitro. This chain uses TRBV10-3 with TRBJ1-4; the match to TRBD1 covers 8 bases. The receptor was isolated from a human donor who had recovered from COVID-19. CDR3 protein: CAISRTGEKLFF. The CDR3 nucleotides read TGTGCCATCAGTAGGACAGGGGAAAAACTGTTTTTT.